This is a list of T cell receptor beta chains from one sample in a study of T cell repertoires and leukemia-associated antigens. TCRdb re-analysed the 5' RACE reads in MiXCR, keeping a single row per CDR3 protein. The sample consists of about 15,000 distinct CDR3 sequences, roughly 38% of them appearing once. Their specific antigens are unknown. Input material: CD3+ T cells sorted from blood and cultured. The receptors were sampled from a female donor in good health. Each CDR3 is given with its conserved first and last residue. The order of the fields is V gene, clone size, J gene, D gene, CDR3 protein, CDR3 DNA. The D gene is left open where the match is weak. The size of a clone is reported for some rows only, either as once, few or many, or as a class for expanded clones.

V: TRBV11-1; size: .; J: TRBJ2-7; D: TRBD2; CDR3: CASSLALGLAGVYEQYF; DNA: TGTGCCAGCAGCTTAGCGCTTGGGCTAGCGGGTGTCTACGAGCAGTACTTC
V: TRBV20-1; size: once; J: TRBJ1-2; D: .; CDR3: CSARPGGVYEQYFGPGYGYTF; DNA: .
V: TRBV20-1; size: .; J: TRBJ1-2; D: .; CDR3: CSASRTGPGEQSYGYTF; DNA: TGCAGTGCTAGTCGGACGGGACCCGGGGAGCAATCATATGGCTACACCTTC
V: TRBV4-2; size: .; J: TRBJ2-1; D: .; CDR3: CASSRGSRGEQFF; DNA: TGTGCCAGCAGCAGAGGATCTCGGGGTGAGCAGTTCTTC
V: TRBV20-1; size: .; J: TRBJ2-1; D: TRBD1; CDR3: CSAELGQGDYNEQFF; DNA: TGCAGTGCTGAACTAGGACAGGGGGACTACAATGAGCAGTTCTTC
V: TRBV20-1; size: medium-sized; J: TRBJ2-1; D: TRBD2; CDR3: CSARELAAYNEQFF; DNA: TGCAGTGCTAGAGAACTAGCGGCTTACAATGAGCAGTTCTTC
V: TRBV5-1; size: medium-sized; J: TRBJ2-3; D: .; CDR3: CASRLSGNTDTQYF; DNA: TGCGCCAGCAGGCTCAGCGGAAACACAGATACGCAGTATTTT
V: TRBV29-1; size: medium-sized; J: TRBJ1-1; D: .; CDR3: CSGFHQGVAEAFF; DNA: TGCAGCGGCTTTCATCAGGGCGTAGCTGAAGCTTTCTTT
V: TRBV20-1; size: medium-sized; J: TRBJ1-1; D: TRBD1; CDR3: CSAFRTGQNTEAFF; DNA: TGCAGTGCCTTTAGGACAGGGCAAAACACTGAAGCTTTCTTT
V: TRBV18; size: .; J: TRBJ1-2; D: TRBD1; CDR3: CASSPWYRGSYGYTF; DNA: TGTGCCAGCTCACCATGGTACAGGGGAAGCTATGGCTACACCTTC
V: TRBV20-1; size: many; J: TRBJ2-3; D: .; CDR3: CSARTLGSGGTDTQYF; DNA: TGCAGTGCTAGAACCTTGGGAAGCGGAGGCACAGATACGCAGTATTTT
V: TRBV5-8; size: few; J: TRBJ2-2; D: .; CDR3: CASSPGTYSYTGELFF; DNA: TGTGCCAGCAGCCCAGGGACCTACTCGTATACCGGGGAGCTGTTTTTT
V: TRBV20-1; size: medium-sized; J: TRBJ1-2; D: .; CDR3: CSARDLGGTGYTF; DNA: TGCAGTGCTAGAGATTTGGGTGGTACAGGCTACACCTTC
V: TRBV27; size: .; J: TRBJ1-1; D: .; CDR3: CASSPGRLNTEAFF; DNA: TGTGCCAGCAGTCCCGGACGGTTGAACACTGAAGCTTTCTTT
V: TRBV12-5; size: many; J: TRBJ2-1; D: .; CDR3: CASGGAGRMSHNEQFF; DNA: TGTGCTAGTGGTGGGGCGGGTCGTATGTCCCACAATGAGCAGTTCTTC
V: TRBV20-1; size: medium-sized; J: TRBJ1-2; D: .; CDR3: CSARDPRQLSGYTF; DNA: TGCAGTGCTAGAGATCCCAGACAGCTGTCTGGCTACACCTTC
V: TRBV11-3; size: many; J: TRBJ1-6; D: .; CDR3: CASSPGVTRSPLHF; DNA: TGTGCCAGCAGCCCAGGGGTGACGCGGTCACCCCTCCACTTT
V: TRBV5-1; size: few; J: TRBJ2-7; D: TRBD2; CDR3: CASSFLAGAPYEQYF; DNA: TGCGCCAGCAGCTTTTTAGCGGGAGCTCCCTACGAGCAGTACTTC
V: TRBV29-1; size: many; J: TRBJ2-1; D: .; CDR3: CSVEGGPDLYNEQFF; DNA: TGCAGCGTTGAAGGAGGCCCTGACCTTTACAATGAGCAGTTCTTC
V: TRBV20-1; size: .; J: TRBJ2-3; D: TRBD1; CDR3: CSAERQGAIDDTQYF; DNA: TGCAGTGCTGAGAGACAGGGGGCGATCGATGATACGCAGTATTTT
V: TRBV14; size: .; J: TRBJ2-2; D: TRBD1; CDR3: CASNQTGGNTGELFF; DNA: TGTGCCAGCAACCAAACAGGGGGGAACACCGGGGAGCTGTTTTTT
V: TRBV7-9; size: .; J: TRBJ2-7; D: .; CDR3: CASSLAPRGGYEQYF; DNA: TGTGCCAGCAGCTTAGCCCCCAGGGGGGGATACGAGCAGTACTTC
V: TRBV7-8; size: .; J: TRBJ2-1; D: .; CDR3: CASSLWTYNEQVF; DNA: TGTGCCAGCAGCTTGTGGACCTACAATGAGCAGGTTTTC
V: TRBV5-1; size: .; J: TRBJ2-7; D: .; CDR3: CASSHRTYNYGQYF; DNA: TGTGCCAGCAGCCATAGGACATATAACTACGGGCAGTACTTC
V: TRBV20-1; size: medium-sized; J: TRBJ1-2; D: TRBD1; CDR3: CSARVDPSSGQGARGYTF; DNA: TGCAGTGCTAGAGTTGACCCTTCCAGCGGACAGGGGGCTCGGGGCTACACCTTC
V: TRBV7-6; size: .; J: TRBJ2-7; D: TRBD2; CDR3: CASSPGLAGGQYF; DNA: TGCGCCAGCAGCCCCGGACTAGCGGGGGGGCAGTACTTC
V: TRBV21-1; size: medium-sized; J: TRBJ2-1; D: .; CDR3: CASSKTISGTAFNEQFF; DNA: TGTGCCAGCAGCAAAACCATTTCCGGGACAGCCTTCAATGAGCAGTTCTTC
V: TRBV12-3/TRBV12-4; size: .; J: TRBJ2-7; D: .; CDR3: CASSSTTTGKYEQYF; DNA: TGTGCCAGCAGTTCTACAACTACCGGGAAATACGAGCAGTACTTC
V: TRBV5-1; size: many; J: TRBJ2-4; D: TRBD2; CDR3: CASSFSSGRNIQYF; DNA: TGCGCCAGCAGCTTCTCTAGCGGGAGAAACATTCAGTACTTC
V: TRBV7-3; size: .; J: TRBJ2-1; D: TRBD1; CDR3: CASSLSGTGGYEQFF; DNA: TGTGCTAGCAGCTTAAGTGGGACAGGGGGCTACGAGCAGTTCTTC
V: TRBV29-1; size: .; J: TRBJ2-5; D: .; CDR3: CSAVGTPGQETQYF; DNA: TGCAGCGCCGTCGGGACCCCCGGACAAGAGACCCAGTACTTC
V: TRBV5-1; size: medium-sized; J: TRBJ2-2; D: TRBD2; CDR3: CASSLEGLATTGELFF; DNA: TGCGCCAGCAGCTTGGAAGGACTAGCGACCACCGGGGAGCTGTTTTTT
V: TRBV20-1; size: medium-sized; J: TRBJ2-7; D: TRBD2; CDR3: CSAAGTTYEQYF; DNA: TGCAGTGCAGCCGGGACTACCTACGAGCAGTACTTC
V: TRBV29-1; size: .; J: TRBJ1-1; D: TRBD1; CDR3: CSVGQGLSTEAFF; DNA: TGCAGCGTGGGACAGGGGCTAAGCACTGAAGCTTTCTTT
V: TRBV2; size: many; J: TRBJ2-1; D: TRBD2; CDR3: CASSPSSGIQFF; DNA: TGTGCCAGCAGCCCTTCTAGCGGGATACAGTTCTTC
V: TRBV5-5; size: .; J: TRBJ2-1; D: .; CDR3: CASSLDRDNEQFF; DNA: TGTGCCAGCAGCTTGGACAGAGACAATGAGCAGTTCTTC
V: TRBV5-1; size: medium-sized; J: TRBJ2-5; D: .; CDR3: CASSVQNTQETQYF; DNA: TGCGCCAGCAGCGTCCAGAACACCCAAGAGACCCAGTACTTC
V: TRBV20-1; size: .; J: TRBJ2-1; D: .; CDR3: CSAPREVTSHNEQFF; DNA: TGCAGTGCTCCCCGCGAAGTGACCTCTCACAATGAGCAGTTCTTC
V: TRBV7-2; size: many; J: TRBJ2-3; D: TRBD2; CDR3: CASSVRGGSTDTQYF; DNA: TGTGCCAGCAGCGTTCGCGGGGGAAGCACAGATACGCAGTATTTT
V: TRBV20-1; size: medium-sized; J: TRBJ2-5; D: .; CDR3: CSALEPQETQYF; DNA: TGCAGTGCCCTGGAGCCACAAGAGACCCAGTACTTC
V: TRBV20-1; size: few; J: TRBJ2-3; D: .; CDR3: CSADGTGTREAQCF; DNA: TGCAGTGCCGACGGTACCGGGACAAGAGAGGCCCAGTGCTTC
V: TRBV7-2; size: many; J: TRBJ2-1; D: TRBD2; CDR3: CASSLDSGGTYNEQFF; DNA: TGTGCCAGCAGCTTAGATAGCGGGGGGACCTACAATGAGCAGTTCTTC
V: TRBV4-1; size: once; J: TRBJ1-2; D: .; CDR3: CASSQDPGILAYTF; DNA: TGCGCCAGCAGCCAAGATCCGGGGATCCTTGCCTACACCTTC
V: TRBV20-1; size: medium-sized; J: TRBJ2-1; D: .; CDR3: CSARDLEAPTYNEQFF; DNA: TGCAGTGCTAGAGATCTCGAAGCCCCTACCTACAATGAGCAGTTCTTC
V: TRBV5-1; size: .; J: TRBJ2-6; D: .; CDR3: CASSFYICSVVHSGANVLTF; DNA: .